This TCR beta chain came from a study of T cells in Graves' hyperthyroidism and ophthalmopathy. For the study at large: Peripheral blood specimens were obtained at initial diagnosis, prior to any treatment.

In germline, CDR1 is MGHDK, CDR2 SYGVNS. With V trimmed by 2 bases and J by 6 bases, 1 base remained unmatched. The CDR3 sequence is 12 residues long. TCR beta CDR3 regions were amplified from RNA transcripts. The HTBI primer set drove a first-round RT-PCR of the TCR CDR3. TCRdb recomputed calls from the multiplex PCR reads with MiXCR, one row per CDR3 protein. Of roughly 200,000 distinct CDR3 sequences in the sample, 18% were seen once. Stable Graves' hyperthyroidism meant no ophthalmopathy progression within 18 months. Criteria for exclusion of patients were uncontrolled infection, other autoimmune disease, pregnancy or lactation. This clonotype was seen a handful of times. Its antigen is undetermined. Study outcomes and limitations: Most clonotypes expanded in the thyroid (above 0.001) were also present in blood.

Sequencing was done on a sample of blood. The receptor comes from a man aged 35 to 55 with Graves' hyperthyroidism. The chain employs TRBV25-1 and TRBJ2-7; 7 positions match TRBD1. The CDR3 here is CASSETGVEQYF. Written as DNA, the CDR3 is TGTGCCAGCAGTGAAACAGGGGTCGAGCAGTACTTC.